These T cell receptor beta chains were read from a single sample in a study of CD8+ T cells in alopecia areata. Here immunoSEQ multiplex PCR was the method, and the copy in TCRdb shows in-frame clones only, minus some. Of 95,000 to 100,000 clones in the sample, 61% were seen once. Here the sequenced sample was CD8+ T cells sorted from blood, taken at week 4, from a patient treated with tofacitinib. The source of these receptors is a human donor with alopecia areata. Each CDR3 is given with its conserved first and last residue. Each record gives: J gene, clone size, V gene, D gene, CDR3 DNA, CDR3 protein. D genes are given only for firm matches. Part of the rows lack a size; the others show once, few, many or a class for expanded clones.

TRBJ2-1	-	TRBV10-2	TRBD1	TGCGCCAGCAGTGAGACCAGGACAGGGTATGGTGAGCAGTTCTTC	CASSETRTGYGEQFF
TRBJ2-7	-	TRBV5-6	TRBD2	TGTGCCAGCAGCTTCGACACGGGACTAGGGATCTACGAGCAGTACTTC	CASSFDTGLGIYEQYF
TRBJ2-7	-	TRBV7-6	-	TGTGCCAGCAGCTCGACTTCCGAGCAGTACTTC	CASSSTSEQYF
TRBJ2-3	-	TRBV10-3	TRBD2	TGTGCCATCAAAAGGACTAGCGGGACGGATACGCAGTATTTT	CAIKRTSGTDTQYF
TRBJ1-1	-	TRBV29-1	-	TGCAGCGTTGTTTTGATCAGGGCCCAAGCTTTCTTT	CSVVLIRAQAFF
TRBJ2-7	-	TRBV7-6	-	TGTGCCAGCAGCTCCGCGGTCGGACCCGCCTACGAGCAGTACTTC	CASSSAVGPAYEQYF
TRBJ1-1	-	TRBV11-3	-	TGTGCCAGCAGCTTATTCGACAGGAATGAAGCTTTCTTT	CASSLFDRNEAFF
TRBJ2-2	-	TRBV27	-	TGTGCCAGCAGCCTGGTGGCCGGGGAGCTGTTTTTT	CASSLVAGELFF
TRBJ2-7	-	TRBV27	-	TGTGCCAGCAGTTTATGTGACCAGACAGGACCCTACGAGCAGTACTTC	CASSLCDQTGPYEQYF
TRBJ1-1	-	TRBV6-5	-	TGTGCCAGCAGCCCCCTGGGGGCTGAAGCTTTCTTT	CASSPLGAEAFF
TRBJ2-7	few	TRBV5-1	TRBD1	TGCGCCAGCAGCTATGCGACAGGGGGACGCGACGAGCAGTACTTC	CASSYATGGRDEQYF
TRBJ2-5	few	TRBV7-6	-	TGTGCCAGCAGCCTGACAGTACCGGGGGAGACCCAGTACTTC	CASSLTVPGETQYF
TRBJ1-1	-	TRBV5-1	TRBD1	TGCGCCAGCAGCTTGGGCCAGGGGGTGAACACTGAAGCTTTCTTT	CASSLGQGVNTEAFF
TRBJ2-3	-	TRBV7-6	-	TGTGCCAGCAGCACGAACACAGATACGCAGTATTTT	CASSTNTDTQYF
TRBJ1-6	-	TRBV9	-	TGTGCCAGCAGCGTAGCTGACGGGAGCTCCTATAATTCACCCCTCCACTTT	CASSVADGSSYNSPLHF
TRBJ2-7	-	TRBV2	-	TGTGCCAGCAGTGAAGCCCGGATTAGGGCCTACGAGCAGTACTTC	CASSEARIRAYEQYF
TRBJ2-5	-	TRBV7-2	TRBD2	TGTGCCAGCAGCTATCCGGGACTAGCGTTTGAGACCCAGTACTTC	CASSYPGLAFETQYF
TRBJ1-2	-	TRBV29-1	-	TGCAGCGTTGAAAAGGGGAACTATGGCTACACCTTC	CSVEKGNYGYTF
TRBJ2-2	few	TRBV6-5	-	TGTGCCAGCAGTTACGGGTCGGGAGAAAAGGCCGGGGAGCTGTTTTTT	CASSYGSGEKAGELFF
TRBJ2-5	-	TRBV7-9	TRBD1	TGTGCCAGCAGCTGGACGAAAGGGGACAGCCCACGGGCGGAGACCCAGTACTTC	CASSWTKGDSPRAETQYF
TRBJ2-1	many	TRBV6-5	TRBD1	TGTGCCAGCAGTGACTCGGACAGGGGTGAGCAGTTCTTC	CASSDSDRGEQFF
TRBJ2-3	-	TRBV5-4	-	TGTGCCAGCGAGGGGGGGGGCTACACAGATACGCAGTATTTT	CASEGGGYTDTQYF
TRBJ2-6	once	TRBV19	TRBD2	TGTGCCAGTCGAAAAGCAAATCTAGCGGGAGGCTCTGGGGCCAACGTCCTGACTTTC	CASRKANLAGGSGANVLTF